This TCR beta chain was observed in a study of metastatic and nonmetastatic thyroid tumors. The wider study: The comparison covered peripheral blood and tumor or nodule tissue in malignant and benign thyroid patients.

This CDR3 contains 13 residues. CDR1 and CDR2 from the germline V gene are MDHEN and SYDVKM. V lost 6 bases and J 6 bases, leaving 13 bases between the germline ends. Judged by abundance, this clone is medium-sized. As processed by the authors: Building a distant-metastasis classifier for papillary thyroid cancer drew on CDR3 differences across clinicopathological groups. TCRdb recomputed clones from the PCR reads via MiXCR. TCRdb, not the original authors, processed these V and J calls. This sample yields about 20,000 clones, of which 10% to 12% are seen a single time; about 7.3% belongs to the top ten. Every patient underwent thyroid surgery untreated.

The receptor's source is a female donor with papillary thyroid cancer or a benign thyroid nodule (not recorded which). Some clones in this sample may be carry-over from other donors' samples. Sequenced sample: blood. V usage is TRBV28 and J usage is TRBJ2-3, with D unclear. The CDR3 DNA sequence: TGTGCCAGCAGCCTTCCCCTGGGGGATACGCAGTATTTT. Translating it yields CASSLPLGDTQYF. Together with reference TRBV28 and TRBJ2-3, the CDR3 gives the full variable domain: DVKVTQSSRYLVKRTGEKVFLECVQDMDHENMFWYRQDPGLGLRLIYFSYDVKMKEKGDIPEGYSVSREKKERFSLILESASTNQTSMYLCASSLPLGDTQYFGPGTRLTVL.